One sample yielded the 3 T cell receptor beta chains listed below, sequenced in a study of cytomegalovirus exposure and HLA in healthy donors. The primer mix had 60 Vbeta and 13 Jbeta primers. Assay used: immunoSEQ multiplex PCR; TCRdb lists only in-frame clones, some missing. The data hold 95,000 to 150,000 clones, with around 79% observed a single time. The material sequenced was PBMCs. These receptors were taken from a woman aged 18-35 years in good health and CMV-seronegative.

The CDR3 coding sequence is TGTGCCAGCTTACAGGGCGTCAATCAGCCCCAGCATTTT. Amino acids: CASLQGVNQPQHF. V and J are TRBV18 and TRBJ1-5, with D perhaps matching TRBD1 (6 bases). Trimming cost V 7 bases and J 3 bases, with 10 bases left between them. This CDR3 has 13 residues. Germline CDR1 and CDR2: KGHSH and LQKENI.

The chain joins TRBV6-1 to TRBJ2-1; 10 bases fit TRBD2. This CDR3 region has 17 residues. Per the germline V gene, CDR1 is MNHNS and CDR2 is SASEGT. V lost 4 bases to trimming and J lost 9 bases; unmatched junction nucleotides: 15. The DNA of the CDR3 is TGTGCCAGCAGTGCAATTGGAGCGGGAGGGCCTCGGGCTGAGCAGTTCTTC. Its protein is CASSAIGAGGPRAEQFF.

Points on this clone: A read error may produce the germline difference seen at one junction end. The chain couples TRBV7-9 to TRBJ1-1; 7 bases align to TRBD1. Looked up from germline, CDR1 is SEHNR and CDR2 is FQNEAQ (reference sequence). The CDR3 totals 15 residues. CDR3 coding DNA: TGTTCCAGCAGCTTAGCCTGGACAGGGAACACTGAAGCTTTCTTT. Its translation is CSSSLAWTGNTEAFF.